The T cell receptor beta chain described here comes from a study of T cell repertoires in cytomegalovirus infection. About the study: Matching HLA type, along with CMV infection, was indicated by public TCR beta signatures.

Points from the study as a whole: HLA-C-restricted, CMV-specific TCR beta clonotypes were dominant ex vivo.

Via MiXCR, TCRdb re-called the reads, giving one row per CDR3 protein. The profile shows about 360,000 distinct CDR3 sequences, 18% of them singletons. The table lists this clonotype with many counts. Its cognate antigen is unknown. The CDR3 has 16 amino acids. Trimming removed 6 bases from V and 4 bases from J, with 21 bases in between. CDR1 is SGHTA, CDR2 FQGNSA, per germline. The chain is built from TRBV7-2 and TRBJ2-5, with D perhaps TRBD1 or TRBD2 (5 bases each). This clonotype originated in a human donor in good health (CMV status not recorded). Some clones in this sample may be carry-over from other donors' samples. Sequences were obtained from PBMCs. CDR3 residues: CASSHRPGRGSETQYF. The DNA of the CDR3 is TGTGCCAGCAGTCATCGTCCGGGGCGAGGGTCAGAGACCCAGTACTTC.